The source of this T cell receptor beta chain is a study of T cells after posttransplantation cyclophosphamide. Overall study results and limits: Blood and skin or GI T cell repertoires showed limited TRB overlap. Donor-recipient repertoire similarity was low at 1-2 months, rising over year one. TRB clonality was highly associated with recipient CMV seropositivity and reactivation.

Generated by immunoSEQ multiplex PCR, the TCRdb table keeps only in-frame clones and is missing some. The table has some 53,000 clones, more than 70% seen once. To note about this clone: The antigen is unknown.

The CDR3 runs to 17 residues. V was trimmed by 0 bases and J by 0 bases, leaving 17 bases between them. CDR1 is GTSNPN, CDR2 SVGIG, per germline (reference sequence). The rearrangement links TRBV30 to TRBJ2-5; D is possibly TRBD2 (5 bases). The receptor was derived from a young man with a blood cancer, CMV-positive, and with a related stem cell donor. Sequenced sample: PBMCs. As DNA, the CDR3 is TGTGCCTGGAGTGTAAGAGGGAGACCCTTTTACCAAGAGACCCAGTACTTC. Protein product: CAWSVRGRPFYQETQYF.